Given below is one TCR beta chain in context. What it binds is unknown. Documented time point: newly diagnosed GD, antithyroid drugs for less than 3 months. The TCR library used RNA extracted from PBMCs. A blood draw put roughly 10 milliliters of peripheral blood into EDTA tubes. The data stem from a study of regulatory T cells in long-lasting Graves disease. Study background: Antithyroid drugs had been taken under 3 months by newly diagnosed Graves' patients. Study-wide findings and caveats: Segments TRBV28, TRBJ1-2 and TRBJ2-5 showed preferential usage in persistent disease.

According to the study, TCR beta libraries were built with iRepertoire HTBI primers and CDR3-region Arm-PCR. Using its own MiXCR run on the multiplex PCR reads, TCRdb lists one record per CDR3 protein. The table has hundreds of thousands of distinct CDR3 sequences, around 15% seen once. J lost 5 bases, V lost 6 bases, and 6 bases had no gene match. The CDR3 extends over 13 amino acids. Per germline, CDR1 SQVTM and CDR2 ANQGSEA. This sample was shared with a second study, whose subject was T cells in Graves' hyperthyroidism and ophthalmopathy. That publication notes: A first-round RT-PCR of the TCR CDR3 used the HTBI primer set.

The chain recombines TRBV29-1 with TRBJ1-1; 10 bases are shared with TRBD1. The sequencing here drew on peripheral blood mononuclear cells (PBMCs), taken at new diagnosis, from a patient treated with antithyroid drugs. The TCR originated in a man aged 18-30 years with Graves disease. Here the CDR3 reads CSVVMDRGTEAFF. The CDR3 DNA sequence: TGCAGCGTCGTTATGGACAGGGGGACTGAAGCTTTCTTT.